Listed below are T cell receptor beta chains from one sample, sequenced in a study of T cells in Graves' hyperthyroidism and ophthalmopathy. One entry per CDR3 protein, called by TCRdb with MiXCR from the multiplex PCR reads. The sample carries 500,000 to 650,000 distinct CDR3 sequences, around 43% recorded once. The source material was peripheral blood or thyroid tissue (not recorded which). The source of these receptors is an adult woman with Graves' disease, either hyperthyroidism or ophthalmopathy (not recorded which). The CDR3 runs from the conserved cysteine through the conserved F or W. A D gene is named only where the DNA matches it firmly. Size is omitted from some rows. Given values are once, few, many or a class for expanded clones.

CASSLSNGYGYTF	TGTGCCAGCAGCTTATCAAACGGCTATGGCTACACCTTC	TRBV7-9	TRBJ1-2	many	.
CASSPIGQDYGYTF	TGTGCCAGCAGCCCAATCGGACAGGACTATGGCTACACCTTC	TRBV11-1	TRBJ1-2	many	TRBD1
CASSLLAGGPWYEQYF	TGTGCCAGCAGTTTGCTAGCGGGAGGGCCGTGGTACGAGCAGTACTTC	TRBV27	TRBJ2-7	few	TRBD2
CATIDRGYGYTF	TGTGCCACCATCGACAGGGGCTATGGCTACACCTTC	TRBV24-1	TRBJ1-2	.	TRBD1
CASSLVLSSLRYYEQYF	TGTGCCAGCAGCTTAGTTCTCAGTTCTTTAAGGTATTACGAGCAGTACTTC	TRBV7-8	TRBJ2-7	many	.
CATSSETYGYTF	TGTGCCACCAGCAGCGAGACTTATGGCTACACCTTC	TRBV15	TRBJ1-2	.	.
CASSLLSTENTGELFF	TGTGCCAGCAGCTTACTCTCCACAGAGAACACCGGGGAGCTGTTTTTT	TRBV7-2	TRBJ2-2	.	.
CSASGPGVDSPLHF	TGCAGTGCTAGTGGCCCCGGGGTTGATTCACCCCTCCACTTT	TRBV20-1	TRBJ1-6	many	.
CATSDPRQGGQPQHF	TGTGCCACCAGTGATCCCCGTCAGGGGGGTCAGCCCCAGCATTTT	TRBV2	TRBJ1-5	.	TRBD1
CSARAPGQPQHF	TGCAGTGCTAGAGCCCCGGGGCAGCCCCAGCATTTT	TRBV20-1	TRBJ1-5	few	.
CASSSRDRPPQYF	TGTGCCAGCAGCTCCCGGGACCGTCCACCGCAGTACTTC	TRBV7-9	TRBJ2-7	few	.
CASSFFPGAPLHF	TGCGCCAGCAGCTTCTTCCCGGGGGCCCCCCTCCACTTT	TRBV5-1	TRBJ1-6	.	.
CASSLGMFQPQHF	TGTGCCAGCAGCTTGGGCATGTTTCAGCCCCAGCATTTT	TRBV5-6	TRBJ1-5	.	.
CASAGQGYEQYF	TGTGCCAGCGCGGGACAGGGTTACGAGCAGTACTTC	TRBV2	TRBJ2-7	.	TRBD1
CASTYPLSPLHF	TGTGCCAGCACATACCCGCTTTCACCCCTCCACTTT	TRBV2	TRBJ1-6	.	.
CASSSMAGTVGEQFF	TGTGCCAGCAGCAGCATGGCGGGAACGGTGGGTGAGCAGTTCTTC	TRBV7-8	TRBJ2-1	.	.
CASSTYRGDEQYF	TGTGCCAGCAGCACCTACAGGGGCGACGAGCAGTACTTC	TRBV7-9	TRBJ2-7	.	TRBD1
CASSRGTDYNYGYTF	TGTGCCAGCAGCCGCGGGACAGACTATAACTATGGCTACACCTTC	TRBV4-2	TRBJ1-2	.	TRBD1
CSARRPHNQPQHF	TGCAGTGCCCGCCGACCCCACAATCAGCCCCAGCATTTT	TRBV20-1	TRBJ1-5	.	.
CASSPDSQETQYF	TGTGCCAGCAGCCCCGACAGTCAAGAGACCCAGTACTTC	TRBV5-1	TRBJ2-5	many	.
CASSSELRRLSGANVLTF	TGTGCCAGTAGTTCCGAATTGAGGAGGCTCTCTGGGGCCAACGTCCTGACTTTC	TRBV19	TRBJ2-6	.	.
CASSIARGTNEKLFF	TGTGCCAGCAGCATAGCCAGGGGGACTAATGAAAAACTGTTTTTT	TRBV9	TRBJ1-4	few	TRBD1
CATSESQQHSNQPQHF	TGTGCCACCAGTGAATCCCAACAGCATAGCAATCAGCCCCAGCATTTT	TRBV24-1	TRBJ1-5	many	.
CASGASGSIGELFF	TGTGCCAGCGGCGCTAGCGGGAGTATAGGGGAGCTGTTTTTT	TRBV6-1	TRBJ2-2	.	TRBD2
CAISEMGYEQYF	TGTGCCATCAGTGAGATGGGCTACGAGCAGTACTTC	TRBV10-3	TRBJ2-7	.	.
CASSFVAVGDQETQYF	TGTGCCAGCAGCTTCGTAGCGGTGGGAGACCAAGAGACCCAGTACTTC	TRBV11-2	TRBJ2-5	.	.
CSARDPNTEAFF	TGCAGTGCTAGAGATCCGAACACTGAAGCTTTCTTT	TRBV20-1	TRBJ1-1	few	.
CASSASTGRNEKLFF	TGTGCCAGCAGTGCTTCAACCGGGAGAAATGAAAAACTGTTTTTT	TRBV2	TRBJ1-4	many	.
CSAQGVRIAFF	TGCAGCGCCCAGGGGGTGAGGATTGCTTTCTTT	TRBV29-1	TRBJ1-1	.	TRBD1
CASLPGARDYGYTF	TGTGCCAGCCTTCCAGGGGCCAGGGACTATGGCTACACCTTC	TRBV19	TRBJ1-2	.	.
CASSPGQGYEQYF	TGTGCCAGCAGTCCCGGACAGGGCTACGAGCAGTACTTC	TRBV7-9	TRBJ2-7	many	TRBD1
CSAATETQYF	TGCAGTGCTGCGACCGAGACCCAGTACTTC	TRBV20-1	TRBJ2-5	.	.
CAGSRVSTVINEKLFF	TGTGCCGGCAGCCGAGTCTCGACAGTCATTAATGAAAAGCTGTTTTTT	TRBV7-2	TRBJ1-4	.	.
CSARDLLGGSLQETQYF	TGCAGTGCTAGAGACCTCCTGGGCGGGAGTCTTCAAGAGACCCAGTACTTC	TRBV20-1	TRBJ2-5	many	TRBD2
CSVAGQRHYGYTF	TGCAGCGTCGCGGGACAGAGGCACTACGGCTACACCTTC	TRBV29-1	TRBJ1-2	once	TRBD1
CASSDHTEAFF	TGTGCCAGCAGTGACCACACTGAAGCTTTCTTT	TRBV2	TRBJ1-1	.	.
CATSRDRASVNF	TGTGCCACCAGCAGAGATCGCGCCAGCGTGAACTTC	TRBV15	TRBJ2-7	.	.
CASSIHRDTEAFF	TGTGCCAGCAGTATTCACAGGGACACTGAAGCTTTCTTT	TRBV2	TRBJ1-1	.	.
CASSEWLGAGGSPLHF	TGTGCCAGCAGTGAATGGTTGGGGGCAGGTGGTTCACCCCTCCACTTT	TRBV25-1	TRBJ1-6	.	.
CSVVGSYGYTF	TGCAGCGTTGTGGGCAGCTATGGCTACACCTTC	TRBV29-1	TRBJ1-2	few	.
CSVEGGDGNTIYF	TGCAGCGTTGAAGGGGGCGATGGAAACACCATATATTTT	TRBV29-1	TRBJ1-3	.	.
CASSQGMAGKANYGYTF	TGCGCCAGCAGCCAAGGAATGGCTGGGAAAGCTAACTATGGCTACACCTTC	TRBV4-1	TRBJ1-2	many	.
CASSLDGTYEQYF	TGTGCCAGCAGTTTAGACGGAACCTACGAGCAGTACTTC	TRBV28	TRBJ2-7	.	.
CATSEAGAETQYF	TGTGCCACCAGTGAGGCGGGAGCGGAGACCCAGTACTTC	TRBV24-1	TRBJ2-5	.	TRBD2
CSVVPNQETQYF	TGCAGCGTTGTCCCAAACCAAGAGACCCAGTACTTC	TRBV29-1	TRBJ2-5	.	.
CASSFGRGNSYEQYF	TGTGCCAGCAGCTTTGGTCGCGGCAACTCCTACGAGCAGTACTTC	TRBV7-2	TRBJ2-7	few	.
CASRDRDSTDSPLHF	TGTGCCAGCAGGGACCGGGACTCCACAGATTCACCCCTCCACTTT	TRBV6-1	TRBJ1-6	.	.
CASSQDGRGNQPQHF	TGTGCCAGCAGCCAAGATGGCAGGGGAAATCAGCCCCAGCATTTT	TRBV4-2	TRBJ1-5	many	.
CATEELNGYTF	TGTGCCACCGAGGAGTTGAATGGCTACACCTTC	TRBV7-9	TRBJ1-2	.	.
CASSITTSGAQETQYF	TGTGCCAGCAGCATCACGACTAGCGGGGCACAAGAGACCCAGTACTTC	TRBV7-3	TRBJ2-5	.	TRBD2